One T cell receptor (beta chain) is described in this entry. The assay was immunoSEQ multiplex PCR, and TCRdb's table has in-frame clones only and misses some. The sample consists of roughly 260,000 clones, over 85% of them appearing once. This record comes from a study of T cell responses to AZD1222 COVID-19 vaccine. The V gene's germline CDR1 is ENHRY and CDR2 SYGVKD. The CDR3 length is 15 residues. V gave up 1 base and J gave up 3 bases, with 10 bases separating them. This clonotype was sampled from an adult in good health. The input for sequencing was peripheral blood, taken on day 0 of AZD1222 vaccination. The chain employs TRBV10-3 and TRBJ1-5; tentative D call: TRBD1 (6 bases). CDR3 region: CAISELGQNNQPQHF. The CDR3 DNA follows: TGTGCCATCAGTGAGTTAGGACAGAACAATCAGCCCCAGCATTTT.